This TCR beta chain is drawn from a study of blood T cell repertoires in COVID-19. Study context: Donors in the United States, Italy and Spain gave samples during acute or convalescent COVID-19. T cells, B-cell-depleted T cells, or PBMCs provided the cDNA or gDNA that served as material.

Methods used by the authors: Estimates of nucleated cell counts were drawn from the amplification of reference gene primers. Method: immunoSEQ multiplex PCR; TCRdb's copy keeps in-frame clones and lacks some. That table supplies the V and J calls and clone size; D and trimming were determined from the DNA. The data show approximately 210,000 clones, roughly 80% seen once. Germline CDR1 and CDR2: MNHEY and SVGAGI. CDR3 length: 14 residues. Trimming shortened V by 1 base and J by 1 base, and 7 bases separated the two germline ends. The sequence derives from a human donor in a cohort sampled during active COVID-19. The chain links TRBV6-5 to TRBJ1-1; D unresolved. The sample consisted of peripheral blood. The CDR3 DNA is TGTGCCAGCAGTTACTTCACGGGGAACACTGAAGCTTTCTTT. It is translated as CASSYFTGNTEAFF.